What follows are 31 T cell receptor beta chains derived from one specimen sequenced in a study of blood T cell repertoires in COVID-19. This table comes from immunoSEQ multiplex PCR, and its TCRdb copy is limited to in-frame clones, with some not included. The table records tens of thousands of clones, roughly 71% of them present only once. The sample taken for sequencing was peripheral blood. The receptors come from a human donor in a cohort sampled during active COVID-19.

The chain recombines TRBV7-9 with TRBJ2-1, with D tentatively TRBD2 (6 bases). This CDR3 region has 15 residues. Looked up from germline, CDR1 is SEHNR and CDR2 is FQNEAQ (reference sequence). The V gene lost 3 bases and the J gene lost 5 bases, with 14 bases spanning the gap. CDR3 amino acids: CASSFERARNNEQFF. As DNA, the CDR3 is TGTGCCAGCAGCTTCGAGCGGGCCCGAAACAATGAGCAGTTCTTC.

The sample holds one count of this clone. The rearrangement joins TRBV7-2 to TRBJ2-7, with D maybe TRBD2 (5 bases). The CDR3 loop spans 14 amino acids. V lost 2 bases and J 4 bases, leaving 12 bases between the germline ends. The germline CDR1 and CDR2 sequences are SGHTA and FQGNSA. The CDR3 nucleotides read TGTGCCAGCAGCTTATTAGCGAACCTTTACGAGCAGTACTTC. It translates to CASSLLANLYEQYF.

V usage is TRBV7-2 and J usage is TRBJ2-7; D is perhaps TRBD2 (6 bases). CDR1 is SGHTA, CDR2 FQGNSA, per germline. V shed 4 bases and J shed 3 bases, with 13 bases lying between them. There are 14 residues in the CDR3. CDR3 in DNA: TGTGCCAGCAGCTCAAACCCCGGGAGCTACGAGCAGTACTTC. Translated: CASSSNPGSYEQYF.

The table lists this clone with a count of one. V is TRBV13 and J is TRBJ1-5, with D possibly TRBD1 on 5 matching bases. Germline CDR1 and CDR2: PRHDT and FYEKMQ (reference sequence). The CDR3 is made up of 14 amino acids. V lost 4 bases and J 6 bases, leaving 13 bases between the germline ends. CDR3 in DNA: TGTGCCAGCAGCTCCCGACAGACCGCTCAGCCCCAGCATTTT. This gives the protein CASSSRQTAQPQHF.

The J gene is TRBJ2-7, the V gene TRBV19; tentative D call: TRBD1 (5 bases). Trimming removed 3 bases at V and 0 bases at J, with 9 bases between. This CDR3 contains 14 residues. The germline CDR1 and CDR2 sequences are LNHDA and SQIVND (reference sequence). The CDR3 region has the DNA TGTGCCAGTAGTATTGGGCAGGGCTCCTACGAGCAGTACTTC. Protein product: CASSIGQGSYEQYF.

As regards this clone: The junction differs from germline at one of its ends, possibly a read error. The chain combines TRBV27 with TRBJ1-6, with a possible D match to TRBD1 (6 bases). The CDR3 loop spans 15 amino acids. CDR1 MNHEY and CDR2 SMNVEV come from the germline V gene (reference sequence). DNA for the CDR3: TGTGCCAGCAGTCCCAGTACAGGGTATAGTTCACCCCTCCACTTT. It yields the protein CASSPSTGYSSPLHF.

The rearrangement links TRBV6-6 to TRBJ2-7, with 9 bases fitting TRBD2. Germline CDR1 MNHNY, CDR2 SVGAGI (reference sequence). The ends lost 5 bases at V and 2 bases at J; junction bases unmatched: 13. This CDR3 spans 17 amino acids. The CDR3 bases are TGTGCCAGCAGTCTTGGCAGTAGCGGGAGTGGGACCTACGAGCAGTACTTC. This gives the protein CASSLGSSGSGTYEQYF.

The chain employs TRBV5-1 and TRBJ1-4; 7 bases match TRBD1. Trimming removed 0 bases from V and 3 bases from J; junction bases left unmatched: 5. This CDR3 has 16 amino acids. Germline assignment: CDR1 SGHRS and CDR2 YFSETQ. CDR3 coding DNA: TGCGCCAGCAGCTTGGGGACTGGGACAGCTAATGAAAAACTGTTTTTT. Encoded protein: CASSLGTGTANEKLFF.

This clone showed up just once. The CDR3 coding sequence is TGTGCCAGCAGCTTAGGGGGGGTAGGAGACTCAACTAATGAAAAACTGTTTTTT. It codes for CASSLGGVGDSTNEKLFF. The chain carries TRBV5-6 and TRBJ1-4; a possible D gene is TRBD1 (6 bases). From germline, CDR1 is SGHDT and CDR2 YYEEEE. CDR3 length: 18 residues. The ends were cut back, 2 bases at V and 0 bases at J, with 17 bases in the middle.

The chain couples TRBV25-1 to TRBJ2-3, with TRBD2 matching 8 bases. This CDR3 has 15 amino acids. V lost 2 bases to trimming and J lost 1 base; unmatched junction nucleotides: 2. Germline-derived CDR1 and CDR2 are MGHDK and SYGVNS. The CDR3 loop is CASSERAGGTDTQYF. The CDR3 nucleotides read TGTGCCAGCAGTGAAAGAGCGGGGGGCACAGATACGCAGTATTTT.

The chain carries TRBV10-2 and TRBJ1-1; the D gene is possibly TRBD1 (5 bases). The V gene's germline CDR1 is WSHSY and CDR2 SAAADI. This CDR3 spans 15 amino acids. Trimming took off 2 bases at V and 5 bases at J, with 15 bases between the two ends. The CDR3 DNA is TGCGCCAGCAGTGAGCAGGGAGGAGGAAAAACTGAAGCTTTCTTT. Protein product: CASSEQGGGKTEAFF.

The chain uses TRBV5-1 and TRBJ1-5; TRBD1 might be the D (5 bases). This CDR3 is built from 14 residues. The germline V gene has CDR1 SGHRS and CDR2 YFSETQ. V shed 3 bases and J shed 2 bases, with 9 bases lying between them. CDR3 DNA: TGCGCCAGCAGCTCTGGGGGGGGCAATCAGCCCCAGCATTTT. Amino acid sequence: CASSSGGGNQPQHF.

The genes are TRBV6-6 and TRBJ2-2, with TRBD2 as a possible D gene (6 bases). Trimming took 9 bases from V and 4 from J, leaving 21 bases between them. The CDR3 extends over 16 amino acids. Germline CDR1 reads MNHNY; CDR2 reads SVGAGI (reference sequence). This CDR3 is CASTRRDSRATGELFF. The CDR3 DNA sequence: TGTGCCAGTACCCGGAGGGACTCACGCGCCACCGGGGAGCTGTTTTTT.

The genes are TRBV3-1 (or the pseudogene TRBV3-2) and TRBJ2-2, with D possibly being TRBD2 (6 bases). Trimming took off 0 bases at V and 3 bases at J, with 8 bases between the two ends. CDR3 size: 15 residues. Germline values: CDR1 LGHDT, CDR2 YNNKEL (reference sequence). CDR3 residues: CASSQDGRDTGELFF. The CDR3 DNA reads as TGTGCCAGCAGCCAAGACGGGAGAGACACCGGGGAGCTGTTTTTT.

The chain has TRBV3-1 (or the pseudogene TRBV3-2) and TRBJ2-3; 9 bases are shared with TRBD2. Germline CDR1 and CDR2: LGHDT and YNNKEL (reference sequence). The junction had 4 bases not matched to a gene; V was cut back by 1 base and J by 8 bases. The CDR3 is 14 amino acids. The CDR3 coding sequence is TGTGCCAGCAGCCAAGCATCTAGCGGGATTACGCAGTATTTT. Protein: CASSQASSGITQYF.

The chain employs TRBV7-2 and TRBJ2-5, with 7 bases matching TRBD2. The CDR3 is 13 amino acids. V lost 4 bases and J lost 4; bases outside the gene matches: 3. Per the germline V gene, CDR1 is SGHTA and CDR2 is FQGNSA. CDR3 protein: CASSWGGGETQYF. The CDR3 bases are TGTGCCAGCAGCTGGGGCGGGGGAGAGACCCAGTACTTC.

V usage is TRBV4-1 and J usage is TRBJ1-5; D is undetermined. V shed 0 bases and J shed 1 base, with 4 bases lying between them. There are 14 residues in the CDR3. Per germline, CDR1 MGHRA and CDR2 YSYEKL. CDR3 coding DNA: TGCGCCAGCAGCCAAGACAGAAGCAATCAGCCCCAGCATTTT. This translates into CASSQDRSNQPQHF.

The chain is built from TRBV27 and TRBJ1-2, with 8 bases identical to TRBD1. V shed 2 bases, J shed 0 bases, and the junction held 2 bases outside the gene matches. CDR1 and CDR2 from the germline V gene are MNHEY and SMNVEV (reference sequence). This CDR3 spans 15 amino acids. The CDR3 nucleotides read TGTGCCAGCAGTTTAGGACAGGGCGCTAACTATGGCTACACCTTC. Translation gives CASSLGQGANYGYTF.

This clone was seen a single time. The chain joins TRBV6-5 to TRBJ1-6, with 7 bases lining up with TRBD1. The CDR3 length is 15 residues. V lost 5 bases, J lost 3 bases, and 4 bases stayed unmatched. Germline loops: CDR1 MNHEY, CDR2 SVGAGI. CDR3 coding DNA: TGTGCCAGCAGTACCCGGGACAGCTATAATTCACCCCTCCACTTT. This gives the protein CASSTRDSYNSPLHF.

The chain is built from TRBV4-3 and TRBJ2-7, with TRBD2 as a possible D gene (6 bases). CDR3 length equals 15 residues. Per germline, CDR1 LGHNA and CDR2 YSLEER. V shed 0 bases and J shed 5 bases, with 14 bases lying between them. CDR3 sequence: CASSQDHRTSHEQYF. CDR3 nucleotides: TGCGCCAGCAGCCAAGATCACCGAACTAGCCACGAGCAGTACTTC.

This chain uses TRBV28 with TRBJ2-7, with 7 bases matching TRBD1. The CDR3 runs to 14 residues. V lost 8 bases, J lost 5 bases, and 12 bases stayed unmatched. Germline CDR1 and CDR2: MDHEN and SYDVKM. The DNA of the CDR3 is TGTGCCAGCCGATACGGGACAGCACTGAACGAGCAGTACTTC. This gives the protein CASRYGTALNEQYF.

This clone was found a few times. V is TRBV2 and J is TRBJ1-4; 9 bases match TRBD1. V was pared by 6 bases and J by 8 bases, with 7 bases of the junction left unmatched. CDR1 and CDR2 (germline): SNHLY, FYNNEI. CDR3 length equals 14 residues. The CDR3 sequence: CASSPGTGREKLFF. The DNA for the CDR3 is TGTGCCAGCAGCCCCGGGACAGGGCGGGAAAAACTGTTTTTT. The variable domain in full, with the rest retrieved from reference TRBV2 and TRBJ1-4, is EPEVTQTPSHQVTQMGQEVILRCVPISNHLYFYWYRQILGQKVEFLVSFYNNEISEKSEIFDDQFSVERPDGSNFTLKIRSTKLEDSAMYFCASSPGTGREKLFFGSGTQLSVL.

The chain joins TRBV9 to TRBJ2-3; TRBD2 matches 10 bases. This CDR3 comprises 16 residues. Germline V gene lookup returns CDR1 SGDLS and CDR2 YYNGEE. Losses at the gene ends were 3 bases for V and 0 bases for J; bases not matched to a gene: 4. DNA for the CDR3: TGTGCCAGCAGCGAAGGACTAGCGGCCAGCACAGATACGCAGTATTTT. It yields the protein CASSEGLAASTDTQYF.

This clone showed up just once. The CDR3 nucleotides read TGTGCCAGCAGCTCCGCCCTAGCCGGGGAGCTGTTTTTT. It specifies CASSSALAGELFF. This chain connects TRBV5-4 to TRBJ2-2, with D uncertain. This CDR3 is 13 amino acids long. Germline V lookup: CDR1 SGHNT, CDR2 YYREEE (reference sequence). Trimming took 3 bases from V and 6 from J, leaving 9 bases between them.

CDR3 nucleotide sequence: TGTGCCAGCAGCCTGGGGGGGGGCTACGAGCAGTACTTC. This encodes CASSLGGGYEQYF. The chain links TRBV7-9 to TRBJ2-7; 7 positions match TRBD2. This CDR3 region has 13 residues. The V and J ends lost 5 bases and 3 bases, in that order; junction bases with no gene match: 4. Germline CDR1 and CDR2: SEHNR and FQNEAQ (reference sequence). The full variable domain, with the rest looked up from reference TRBV7-9 and TRBJ2-7, is DTGVSQNPRHKITKRGQNVTFRCDPISEHNRLYWYRQTLGQGPEFLTYFQNEAQLEKSRLLSDRFSAERPKGSFSTLEIQRTEQGDSAMYLCASSLGGGYEQYFGPGTRLTVT.

Here the CDR3 DNA reads TGTGCCAGCAGCTTGAGTTCGGGTAGCACAGATACGCAGTATTTT. It encodes CASSLSSGSTDTQYF. The chain uses TRBV5-4 and TRBJ2-3; D unresolved. Germline lookup yields CDR1 SGHNT and CDR2 YYREEE (reference sequence). CDR3 size: 15 residues. Deletions cut 1 base from V and 0 bases from J, with 9 bases between.

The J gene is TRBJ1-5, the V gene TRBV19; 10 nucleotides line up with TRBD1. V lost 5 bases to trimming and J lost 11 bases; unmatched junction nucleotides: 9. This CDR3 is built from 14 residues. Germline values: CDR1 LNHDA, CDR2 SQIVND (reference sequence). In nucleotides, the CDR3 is TGTGCCAGTAGTCTTGGGACAGGGGTAGGGGCCCAGCATTTT. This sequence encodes CASSLGTGVGAQHF.

CDR3 loop: CASSPGTSGSEQFF. The CDR3 nucleotides are TGTGCCAGCTCACCCGGGACTAGCGGGAGTGAGCAGTTCTTC. This chain links TRBV19 with TRBJ2-1, with 14 positions matching TRBD2. The CDR3 runs 14 residues. The V gene end was trimmed by 9 bases and the J gene end by 9 bases; junction bases not matched to a gene: 7. The germline V gene has CDR1 LNHDA and CDR2 SQIVND (reference sequence).

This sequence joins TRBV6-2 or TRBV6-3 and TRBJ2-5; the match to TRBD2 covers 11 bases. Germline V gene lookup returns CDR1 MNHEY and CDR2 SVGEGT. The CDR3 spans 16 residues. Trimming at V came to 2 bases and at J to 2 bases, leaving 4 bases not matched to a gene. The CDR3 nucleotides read TGTGCCAGCAGTTACGGGGGACTAGCGGCACAAGAGACCCAGTACTTC. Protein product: CASSYGGLAAQETQYF.

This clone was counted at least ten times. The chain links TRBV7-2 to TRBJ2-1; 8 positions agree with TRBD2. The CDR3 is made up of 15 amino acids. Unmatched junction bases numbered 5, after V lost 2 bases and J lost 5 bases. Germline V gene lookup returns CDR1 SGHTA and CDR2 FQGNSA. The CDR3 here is CASSLLAGLDNEQFF. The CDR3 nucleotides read TGTGCCAGCAGCTTATTAGCGGGATTGGACAATGAGCAGTTCTTC.

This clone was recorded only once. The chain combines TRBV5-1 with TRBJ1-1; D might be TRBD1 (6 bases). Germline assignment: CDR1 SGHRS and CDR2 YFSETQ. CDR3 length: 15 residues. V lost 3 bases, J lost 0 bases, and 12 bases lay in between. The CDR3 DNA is TGCGCCAGCAGCTCGGGGACACTTTTGAACACTGAAGCTTTCTTT. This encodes CASSSGTLLNTEAFF.